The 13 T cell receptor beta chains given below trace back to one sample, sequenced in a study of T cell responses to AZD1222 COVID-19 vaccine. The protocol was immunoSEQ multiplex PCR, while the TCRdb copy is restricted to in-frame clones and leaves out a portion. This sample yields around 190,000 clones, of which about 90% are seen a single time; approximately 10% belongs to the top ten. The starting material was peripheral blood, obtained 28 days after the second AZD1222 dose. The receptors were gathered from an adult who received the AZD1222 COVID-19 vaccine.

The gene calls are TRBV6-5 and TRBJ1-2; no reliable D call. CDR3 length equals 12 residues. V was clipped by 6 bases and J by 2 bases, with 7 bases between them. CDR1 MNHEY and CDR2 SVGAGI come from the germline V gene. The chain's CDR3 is CASRNPNYGYTF. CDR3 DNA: TGTGCCAGCAGAAACCCCAACTATGGCTACACCTTC.

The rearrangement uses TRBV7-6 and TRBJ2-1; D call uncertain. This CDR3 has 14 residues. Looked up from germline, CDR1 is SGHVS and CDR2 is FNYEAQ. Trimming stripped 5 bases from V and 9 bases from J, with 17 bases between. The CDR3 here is CASSLGHSTGEQFF. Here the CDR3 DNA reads TGTGCCAGCAGCCTAGGCCACAGCACTGGTGAGCAGTTCTTC.

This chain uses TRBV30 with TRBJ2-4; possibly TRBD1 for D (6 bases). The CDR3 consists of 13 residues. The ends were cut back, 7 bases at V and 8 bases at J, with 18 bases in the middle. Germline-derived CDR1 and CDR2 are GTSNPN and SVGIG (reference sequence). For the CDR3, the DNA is TGTGCCTTTAAGACCAGGGGAATAGACATTCAGTACTTC. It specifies CAFKTRGIDIQYF. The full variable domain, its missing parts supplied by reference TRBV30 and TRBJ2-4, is SQTIHQWPATLVQPVGSPLSLECTVEGTSNPNLYWYRQAAGRGLQLLFYSVGIGQISSEVPQNLSASRPQDRQFILSSKKLLLSDSGFYLCAFKTRGIDIQYFGAGTRLSVL.

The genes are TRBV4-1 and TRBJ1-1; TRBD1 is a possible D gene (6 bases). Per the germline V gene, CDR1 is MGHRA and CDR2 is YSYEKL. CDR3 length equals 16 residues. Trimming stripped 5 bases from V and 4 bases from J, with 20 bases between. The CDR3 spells CASSLGQSLDGTEAFF. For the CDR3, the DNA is TGCGCCAGCAGCTTAGGACAGTCCCTTGATGGCACTGAAGCTTTCTTT.

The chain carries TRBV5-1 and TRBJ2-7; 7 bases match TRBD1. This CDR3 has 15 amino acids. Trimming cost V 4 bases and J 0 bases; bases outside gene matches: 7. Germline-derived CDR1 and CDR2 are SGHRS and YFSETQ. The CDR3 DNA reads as TGCGCCAGCAGCCCTTTGGCAGGGGGCTCCTACGAGCAGTACTTC. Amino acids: CASSPLAGGSYEQYF.

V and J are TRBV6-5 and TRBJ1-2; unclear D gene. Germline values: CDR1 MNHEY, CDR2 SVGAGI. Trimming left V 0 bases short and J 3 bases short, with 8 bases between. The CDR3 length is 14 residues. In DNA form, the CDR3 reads TGTGCCAGCAGTTACTCGATTTCTGACTATGGCTACACCTTC. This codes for CASSYSISDYGYTF.

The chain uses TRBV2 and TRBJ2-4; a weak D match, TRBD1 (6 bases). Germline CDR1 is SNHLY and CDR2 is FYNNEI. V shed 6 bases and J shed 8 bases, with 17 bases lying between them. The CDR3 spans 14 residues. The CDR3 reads CASSRDTLGDIQYF. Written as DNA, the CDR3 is TGTGCCAGCAGCCGGGACACTTTAGGTGACATTCAGTACTTC.

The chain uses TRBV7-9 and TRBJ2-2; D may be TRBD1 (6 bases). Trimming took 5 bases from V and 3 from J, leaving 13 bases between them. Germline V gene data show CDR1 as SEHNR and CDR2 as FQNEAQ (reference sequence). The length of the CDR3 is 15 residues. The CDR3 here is CASSVKGEHTGELFF. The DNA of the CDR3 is TGTGCCAGCAGCGTAAAGGGGGAACACACCGGGGAGCTGTTTTTT.

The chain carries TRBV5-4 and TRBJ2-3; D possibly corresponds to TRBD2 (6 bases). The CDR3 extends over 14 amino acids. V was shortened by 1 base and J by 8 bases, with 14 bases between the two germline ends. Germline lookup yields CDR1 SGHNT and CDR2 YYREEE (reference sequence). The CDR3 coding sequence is TGTGCCAGCAGCTTGAAAGGGGCCGGGGGTACGCAGTATTTT. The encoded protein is CASSLKGAGGTQYF.

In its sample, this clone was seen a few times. The DNA for the CDR3 is TGTGCCAGCAGCCGCCTTCGGGTAGCAGATACGCAGTATTTT. The encoded protein is CASSRLRVADTQYF. The genes are TRBV7-2 and TRBJ2-3; no firm D call. This CDR3 contains 14 residues. CDR1 and CDR2 (germline): SGHTA, FQGNSA. V was pared by 5 bases and J by 4 bases, with 13 bases between.

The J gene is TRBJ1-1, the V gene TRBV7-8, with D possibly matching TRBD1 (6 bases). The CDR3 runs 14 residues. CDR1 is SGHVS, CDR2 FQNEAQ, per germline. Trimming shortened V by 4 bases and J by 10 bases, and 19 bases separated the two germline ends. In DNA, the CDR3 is TGTGCCAGCAGCTCGCCTGGACAGCCTAGGGGAGCTTTCTTT. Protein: CASSSPGQPRGAFF.

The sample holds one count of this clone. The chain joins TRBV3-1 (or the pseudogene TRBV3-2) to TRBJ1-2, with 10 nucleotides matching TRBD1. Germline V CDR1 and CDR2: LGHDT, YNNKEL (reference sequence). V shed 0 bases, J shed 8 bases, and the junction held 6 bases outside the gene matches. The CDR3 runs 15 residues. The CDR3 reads CASSQDGGTGEGYTF. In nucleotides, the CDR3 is TGTGCCAGCAGCCAAGATGGGGGGACAGGGGAAGGCTACACCTTC.

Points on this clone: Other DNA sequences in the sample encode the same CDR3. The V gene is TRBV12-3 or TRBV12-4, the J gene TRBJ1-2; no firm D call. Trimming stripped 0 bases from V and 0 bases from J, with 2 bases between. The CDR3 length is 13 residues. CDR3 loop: CASSLAANYGYTF. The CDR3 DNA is TGTGCCAGCAGTTTAGCCGCTAACTATGGCTACACCTTC.